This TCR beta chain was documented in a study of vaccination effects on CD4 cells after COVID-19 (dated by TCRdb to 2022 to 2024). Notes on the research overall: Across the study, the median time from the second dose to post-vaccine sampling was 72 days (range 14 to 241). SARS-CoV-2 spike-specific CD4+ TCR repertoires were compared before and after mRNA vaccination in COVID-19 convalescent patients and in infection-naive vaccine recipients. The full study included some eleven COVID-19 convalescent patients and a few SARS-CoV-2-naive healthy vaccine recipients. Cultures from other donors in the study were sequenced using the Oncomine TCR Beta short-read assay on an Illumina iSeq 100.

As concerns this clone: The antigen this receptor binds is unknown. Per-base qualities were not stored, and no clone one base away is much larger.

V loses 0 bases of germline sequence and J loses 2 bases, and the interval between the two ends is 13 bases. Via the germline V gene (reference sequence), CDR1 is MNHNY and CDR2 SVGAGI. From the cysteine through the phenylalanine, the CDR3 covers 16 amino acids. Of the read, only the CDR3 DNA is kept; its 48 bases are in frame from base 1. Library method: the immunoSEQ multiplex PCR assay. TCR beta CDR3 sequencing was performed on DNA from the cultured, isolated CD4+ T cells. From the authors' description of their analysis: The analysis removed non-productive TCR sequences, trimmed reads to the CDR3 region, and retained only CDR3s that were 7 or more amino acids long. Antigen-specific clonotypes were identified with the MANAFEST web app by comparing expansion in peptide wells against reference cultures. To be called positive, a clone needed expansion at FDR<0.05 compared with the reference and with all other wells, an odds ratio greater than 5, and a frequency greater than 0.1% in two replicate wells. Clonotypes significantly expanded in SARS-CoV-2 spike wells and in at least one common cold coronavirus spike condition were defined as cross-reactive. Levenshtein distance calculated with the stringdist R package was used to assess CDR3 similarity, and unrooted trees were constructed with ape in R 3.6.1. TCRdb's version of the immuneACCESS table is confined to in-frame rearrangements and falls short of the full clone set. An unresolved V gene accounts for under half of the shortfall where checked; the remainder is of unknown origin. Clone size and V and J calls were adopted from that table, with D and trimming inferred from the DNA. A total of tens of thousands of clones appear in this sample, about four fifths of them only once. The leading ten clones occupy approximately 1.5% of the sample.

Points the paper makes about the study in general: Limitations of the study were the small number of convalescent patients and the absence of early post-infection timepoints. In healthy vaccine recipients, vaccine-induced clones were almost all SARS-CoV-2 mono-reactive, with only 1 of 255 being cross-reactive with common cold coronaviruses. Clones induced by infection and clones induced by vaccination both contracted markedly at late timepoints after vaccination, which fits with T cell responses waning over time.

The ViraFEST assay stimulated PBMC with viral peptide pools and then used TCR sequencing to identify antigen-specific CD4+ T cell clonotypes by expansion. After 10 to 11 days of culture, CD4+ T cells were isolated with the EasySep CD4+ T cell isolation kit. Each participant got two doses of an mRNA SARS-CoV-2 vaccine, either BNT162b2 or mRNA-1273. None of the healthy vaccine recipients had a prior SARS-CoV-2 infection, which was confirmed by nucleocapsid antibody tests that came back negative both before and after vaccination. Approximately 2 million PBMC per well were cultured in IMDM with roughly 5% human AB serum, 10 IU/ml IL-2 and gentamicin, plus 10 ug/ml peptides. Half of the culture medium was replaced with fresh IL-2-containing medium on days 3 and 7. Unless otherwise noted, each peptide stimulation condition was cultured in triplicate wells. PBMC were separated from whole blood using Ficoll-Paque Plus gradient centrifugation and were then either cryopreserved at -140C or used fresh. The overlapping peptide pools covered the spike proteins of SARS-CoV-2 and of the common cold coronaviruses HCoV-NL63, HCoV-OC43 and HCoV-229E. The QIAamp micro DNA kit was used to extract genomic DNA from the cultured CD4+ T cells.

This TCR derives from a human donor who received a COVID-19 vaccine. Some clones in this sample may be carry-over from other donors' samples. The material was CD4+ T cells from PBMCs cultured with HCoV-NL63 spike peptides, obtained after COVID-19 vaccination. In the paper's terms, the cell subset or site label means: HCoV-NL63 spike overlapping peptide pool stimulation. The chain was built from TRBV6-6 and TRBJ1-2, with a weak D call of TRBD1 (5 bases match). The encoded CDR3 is CASSYSRQGPNYGYTF. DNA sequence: TGTGCCAGCAGTTACTCCCGGCAGGGCCCCAACTATGGCTACACCTTC.